These T cell receptor beta chains were read from a single sample in a study of blood T cell repertoires in COVID-19. Measured with immunoSEQ multiplex PCR; TCRdb has only the in-frame clones, and not every one. The profile shows approximately 300,000 clones, around 90% of them singletons. The specimen was peripheral blood. The receptor source for this set is a woman aged 25 to 39 with COVID-19, enrolled during active disease. Both conserved end residues are part of each CDR3. A D gene is named only where the DNA matches it firmly. Where a row states a size, it is once, few, many or the class of an expanded clone; other rows omit it.

>TRBV19|NA|TRBD2|TRBJ2-7
CASSKFLAGAYEQYF
TGTGCCAGTAGTAAGTTCCTAGCGGGAGCCTACGAGCAGTACTTC
>TRBV11-3|once|TRBD1|TRBJ2-2
CASSLGGTGNTGELFF
TGTGCCAGCAGCTTAGGGGGGACAGGGAACACCGGGGAGCTGTTTTTT
>TRBV10-3|NA|TRBD2|TRBJ2-1
CAIRPSSGSSYNEQFF
TGTGCCATCAGACCCTCTAGCGGTAGCTCCTACAATGAGCAGTTCTTC
>TRBV7-9|once|NA|TRBJ1-6
CASSPGEVYNSPLHF
TGTGCCAGCAGCCCTGGGGAGGTTTATAATTCACCCCTCCACTTT
>TRBV11-2|NA|NA|TRBJ1-3
CASSWTDSGNTIYF
TGTGCCAGCAGCTGGACTGATTCTGGAAACACCATATATTTT
>TRBV28|NA|NA|TRBJ2-3
CASSSVADTQYF
TGTGCCAGCAGTTCGGTGGCAGATACGCAGTATTTT
>TRBV5-5|NA|NA|TRBJ1-5
CASSLGNRVGSNQPQHF
TGTGCCAGCAGCTTGGGAAACAGGGTGGGAAGCAATCAGCCCCAGCATTTT
>TRBV4-3|NA|NA|TRBJ2-2
CASSQSLDFTGELFF
TGCGCCAGCAGCCAAAGTCTAGACTTCACCGGGGAGCTGTTTTTT
>TRBV7-2|few|TRBD2|TRBJ2-3
CASSRGLARGTDTQYF
TGTGCCAGCAGCCGGGGACTAGCGAGGGGAACAGATACGCAGTATTTT
>TRBV7-9|NA|NA|TRBJ2-1
CASSFVAGEQFF
TGTGCCAGCAGCTTTGTGGCAGGTGAGCAGTTCTTC
>TRBV4-2|NA|TRBD1|TRBJ2-7
CASSQDFRGLYEQYF
TGTGCCAGCAGCCAAGATTTCAGGGGGCTCTACGAGCAGTACTTC
>TRBV19|few|NA|TRBJ1-5
CASSINTVNQPQHF
TGTGCCAGTAGTATCAATACAGTCAATCAGCCCCAGCATTTT
>TRBV28|NA|TRBD2|TRBJ2-5
CASSFPSGSEETQYF
TGTGCCAGCAGTTTCCCTAGCGGGAGTGAGGAGACCCAGTACTTC
>TRBV6-4|NA|TRBD2|TRBJ2-1
CASIRRTSGRTSYNEQFF
TGTGCCAGCATTCGAAGGACTAGCGGGAGGACATCATACAATGAGCAGTTCTTC
>TRBV6-4|NA|NA|TRBJ2-4
CASSREGGPEDIQYF
TGTGCCAGCAGCAGGGAGGGGGGGCCAGAGGACATTCAGTACTTC
>TRBV11-3|NA|TRBD1|TRBJ2-1
CASSPGQGYNEQFF
TGTGCCAGCAGCCCGGGACAGGGCTACAATGAGCAGTTCTTC
>TRBV5-4|NA|NA|TRBJ1-4
CASSSRTAPEKLFF
TGTGCCAGCAGTTCCCGGACAGCCCCTGAAAAACTGTTTTTT
>TRBV19|NA|NA|TRBJ1-1
CASSFGWAGAANTEAFF
TGTGCCAGTTCTTTCGGTTGGGCAGGGGCTGCAAACACTGAAGCTTTCTTT
>TRBV19|NA|TRBD1|TRBJ1-1
CASSPQPGQGEPQGFF
TGTGCCAGTAGTCCCCAACCAGGACAGGGGGAACCTCAAGGCTTCTTT
>TRBV28|NA|TRBD1|TRBJ2-7
CASSVPTGGVYEQYF
TGTGCCAGCAGTGTACCGACAGGGGGAGTCTACGAGCAGTACTTC